These 28 T cell receptor beta chains share one sample of origin, sequenced in a study of blood T cell repertoires in COVID-19. The data were produced by immunoSEQ multiplex PCR, yet TCRdb's version contains in-frame clones alone and is incomplete. Of 300,000 to 400,000 clones in the sample, around 85% were seen once. Sequenced input: PBMCs or T cells enriched from blood (not recorded which). These receptor sequences come from a woman in her forties with acute COVID-19.

V and J are TRBV19 and TRBJ1-6, with 9 bases matching TRBD1. This CDR3 is built from 14 residues. Germline trimming cut 8 bases from V and 10 bases from J; bases unmatched to any gene: 9. The V gene's germline CDR1 is LNHDA and CDR2 SQIVND (reference sequence). CDR3 residues: CASAQGAARSPLHF. The CDR3 nucleotides read TGTGCCAGTGCACAGGGGGCGGCGCGATCACCCCTCCACTTT.

The gene calls are TRBV5-6 and TRBJ2-7, with 9 bases lining up with TRBD1. V shed 2 bases and J 6 bases; nucleotides not matched to a gene: 3. The CDR3 totals 13 residues. CDR1 and CDR2 from the germline V gene are SGHDT and YYEEEE. The CDR3 sequence is CASSFRDRVEQYF. CDR3 coding DNA: TGTGCCAGCAGCTTCCGGGACAGGGTCGAGCAGTACTTC.

In its sample, this clone was seen once. The chain combines TRBV28 with TRBJ1-2; D may be TRBD1 (6 bases). The CDR3 sequence is 13 residues long. CDR1 is MDHEN, CDR2 SYDVKM, per germline. Trimming pared 4 bases from V and 8 bases from J, leaving 14 bases between. The CDR3 here is CASSSRQARGYTF. CDR3 coding DNA: TGTGCCAGCAGTTCTCGACAGGCTCGCGGCTACACCTTC.

In this sample, this clone turned up once. This chain links TRBV2 with TRBJ1-2; 7 bases agree with TRBD1. The V segment lost 6 bases and the J segment 4 bases; nucleotides outside the gene matches: 5. CDR1 and CDR2 from the germline V gene are SNHLY and FYNNEI. This CDR3 comprises 13 residues. For the CDR3, the DNA is TGTGCCAGCAGCAGACAGGGTACCTATGGCTACACCTTC. Encoded protein: CASSRQGTYGYTF.

CDR3: CASSYSGGSRDGYTF. In nucleotides, the CDR3 is TGTGCCAGCAGTTACTCGGGAGGCTCTCGGGATGGCTACACCTTC. This chain links TRBV6-5 with TRBJ1-2; D not certain. Germline-derived CDR1 and CDR2 are MNHEY and SVGAGI. CDR3 length equals 15 residues. V was shortened by 0 bases and J by 6 bases, with 14 bases between the two germline ends.

The V and J genes are TRBV14 and TRBJ2-5; TRBD2 might be the D (7 bases). Trimming shortened V by 4 bases and J by 5 bases, and 14 bases separated the two germline ends. The V gene's germline CDR1 is SGHDN and CDR2 FVKESK. The CDR3 extends over 14 amino acids. The CDR3 DNA is TGTGCCAGCAGCCGTAGGGGGGGGCGCGAGACCCAGTACTTC. Protein product: CASSRRGGRETQYF. The full variable domain, rest sourced from reference TRBV14 and TRBJ2-5, is EAGVTQFPSHSVIEKGQTVTLRCDPISGHDNLYWYRRVMGKEIKFLLHFVKESKQDESGMPNNRFLAERTGGTYSTLKVQPAELEDSGVYFCASSRRGGRETQYFGPGTRLLVL.

The rearrangement joins TRBV11-1 to TRBJ1-1; tentative D call: TRBD1 (5 bases). Germline lookup yields CDR1 SGHAT and CDR2 FQDESV (reference sequence). The CDR3 is made up of 14 amino acids. The V and J ends lost 0 bases and 6 bases respectively, with 11 bases between them. CDR3 DNA sequence: TGTGCCAGCAGCTTAGCCGACAGTTTCCCTGAAGCTTTCTTT. It is translated as CASSLADSFPEAFF.

The chain joins TRBV19 to TRBJ1-6; possibly TRBD1 for D (6 bases). Germline V gives CDR1 LNHDA, CDR2 SQIVND (reference sequence). V was shortened by 7 bases and J by 12 bases, with 10 bases between the two germline ends. The CDR3 covers 11 residues. CDR3 region: CASTSRGPLHF. CDR3 DNA: TGTGCCAGTACCTCCAGGGGACCCCTCCACTTT.

In this sample, this clone turned up a few times. The V and J genes are TRBV6-6 and TRBJ2-5, with 13 bases fitting TRBD2. Germline lookup yields CDR1 MNHNY and CDR2 SVGAGI (reference sequence). V lost 4 bases and J lost 5; bases outside the gene matches: 4. CDR3 size: 15 residues. DNA for the CDR3: TGTGCCAGCAGTTGGACTAGCGGGAGTGGGGAGACCCAGTACTTC. It yields the protein CASSWTSGSGETQYF.

This clone has a single count. The chain employs TRBV6-5 and TRBJ2-5; D might be TRBD1 (5 bases). The ends were cut back, 0 bases at V and 4 bases at J, with 9 bases in the middle. This CDR3 contains 14 residues. The germline CDR1 and CDR2 sequences are MNHEY and SVGAGI. The CDR3 loop reads CASSYSTQGETQYF. CDR3 nucleotides: TGTGCCAGCAGTTACTCGACTCAGGGAGAGACCCAGTACTTC.

This clone was found a few times. This chain uses TRBV5-4 with TRBJ2-7, with D uncertain. The CDR3 extends over 12 amino acids. V lost 1 base and J lost 4, with 6 bases in between. CDR1 and CDR2 (germline): SGHNT, YYREEE (reference sequence). The CDR3 is CASSLFGYEQYF. The CDR3 DNA follows: TGTGCCAGCAGCTTGTTCGGGTACGAGCAGTACTTC.

This sequence joins TRBV7-9 and TRBJ2-5; 14 bases are a match to TRBD2. There are 17 residues in the CDR3. From germline, CDR1 is SEHNR and CDR2 FQNEAQ (reference sequence). V was pared by 2 bases and J by 2 bases, with 4 bases of the junction left unmatched. The CDR3 sequence: CASSLPRLAGGQETQYF. In DNA form, the CDR3 reads TGTGCCAGCAGCTTACCCAGACTAGCGGGGGGGCAAGAGACCCAGTACTTC.

The V call is TRBV4-3, the J call TRBJ2-1, with 10 nucleotides matching TRBD2. J was trimmed by 4 bases and V by 0 bases; bases with no gene match: 6. The CDR3 has 17 residues. The germline CDR1 and CDR2 sequences are LGHNA and YSLEER. The CDR3 is CASSQDTSGTFYNEQFF. For the CDR3, the DNA is TGCGCCAGCAGCCAAGATACTAGCGGGACGTTTTACAATGAGCAGTTCTTC.

The J gene is TRBJ1-5, the V gene TRBV7-2; D ambiguous. The CDR3 consists of 14 residues. The V end was cut by 2 bases, the J end by 4 bases, with 9 bases between. Germline CDR1 SGHTA, CDR2 FQGNSA. The CDR3 DNA reads as TGTGCCAGCAGCTTAAGGCGGGGTAATCAGCCCCAGCATTTT. This translates into CASSLRRGNQPQHF.

The rearrangement uses TRBV27 and TRBJ2-1, with a weak D call TRBD2 (9 bases). This CDR3 spans 19 amino acids. V was pared by 5 bases and J by 0 bases, with 23 bases between. CDR1 is MNHEY, CDR2 SMNVEV, per germline (reference sequence). In DNA, the CDR3 is TGTGCCAGCAGTCCGGACAGGGCACTAGCGGGTAGCTCCTACAATGAGCAGTTCTTC. Encoded protein: CASSPDRALAGSSYNEQFF.

The chain couples TRBV5-1 to TRBJ2-3; the match to TRBD2 covers 11 bases. V gave up 4 bases and J gave up 1 base; unmatched junction bases: 8. This CDR3 is 17 amino acids long. Germline CDR1 and CDR2: SGHRS and YFSETQ. CDR3 DNA: TGCGCCAGCAGCCTCAGGGCGGGACTAGCGGGCACAGATACGCAGTATTTT. Its protein product is CASSLRAGLAGTDTQYF.

The CDR3 DNA sequence: TGTGCCAGCTCACTTGCCGAGGAGACCCAGTACTTC. It is translated as CASSLAEETQYF. The chain combines TRBV18 with TRBJ2-5; no definite D call. The CDR3 consists of 12 residues. CDR1 and CDR2 (germline): KGHSH, LQKENI. The V end lost 4 bases, the J end lost 5 bases, and 8 bases lay between the germline ends.

The chain combines TRBV19 with TRBJ2-3, with 10 bases that match TRBD2. Per germline, CDR1 LNHDA and CDR2 SQIVND (reference sequence). V shed 10 bases, J shed 0 bases, and the junction held 22 bases outside the gene matches. This CDR3 is 20 amino acids long. As DNA, the CDR3 is TGTGCCACCTCCTCCGAGGGGACCGGGACTAGCGCTTCTAGCACAGATACGCAGTATTTT. It translates to CATSSEGTGTSASSTDTQYF.

The chain links TRBV10-1 to TRBJ2-7, with a possible D match to TRBD1 (6 bases). Germline CDR1 reads WNHNN; CDR2 reads SYGVQD (reference sequence). The CDR3 has 14 residues. Trimming shortened V by 2 bases and J by 6 bases, and 14 bases separated the two germline ends. The DNA of the CDR3 is TGCGCCAGCAGTGAGGACGGCAGGGGAATCGAGCAGTACTTC. As protein: CASSEDGRGIEQYF.

The chain couples TRBV10-3 to TRBJ1-2; D gene uncertain. V lost 0 bases and J 1 base, leaving 6 bases between the germline ends. This CDR3 comprises 14 residues. The V gene's germline CDR1 is ENHRY and CDR2 SYGVKD. In nucleotides, the CDR3 is TGTGCCATCAGTGAGTCGGGCAGTAACTATGGCTACACCTTC. Amino acids: CAISESGSNYGYTF.

The rearrangement joins TRBV7-6 to TRBJ2-1; TRBD2 agrees at 7 bases. Trimming cost V 5 bases and J 6 bases; bases outside gene matches: 16. The CDR3 covers 17 residues. Germline V gives CDR1 SGHVS, CDR2 FNYEAQ. Here the CDR3 reads CASSPGRLVAGGNEQFF. The CDR3 bases are TGTGCCAGCAGCCCAGGGCGACTGGTAGCGGGTGGCAATGAGCAGTTCTTC.

The genes are TRBV5-4 and TRBJ2-1; 9 bases are a match to TRBD1. Germline-derived CDR1 and CDR2 are SGHNT and YYREEE (reference sequence). CDR3 size: 14 residues. V gave up 1 base and J gave up 8 bases; unmatched junction bases: 4. The CDR3 coding sequence is TGTGCCAGCAGCTTGCCCGGGACAGGGCATGAGCAGTTCTTC. Its protein is CASSLPGTGHEQFF.

The rearrangement links TRBV20-1 to TRBJ1-5; D unclear. Germline CDR1 and CDR2: DFQATT and SNEGSKA (reference sequence). This CDR3 contains 11 residues. V lost 3 bases and J 9 bases, leaving 9 bases between the germline ends. The CDR3 reads CSASGAGPQHF. CDR3 nucleotides: TGCAGTGCTAGTGGTGCGGGGCCCCAGCATTTT.

This clone is a singleton in its sample. The chain recombines TRBV21-1 with TRBJ2-4; TRBD1 reflects the table's D call only, with no check against the DNA. TRBV21-1 is a pseudogene locus. The CDR3 is 13 amino acids. The CDR3 protein is CASKKGAKNIQYF. CDR3 in DNA: TGTGCCAGCAAAAAGGGGGCCAAAAACATTCAGTACTTC.

The rearrangement joins TRBV19 to TRBJ2-5, with 8 bases matching TRBD2. V trimming: 4 bases; J trimming: 3 bases; junction bases outside the gene matches: 10. The CDR3 runs to 16 residues. CDR1 and CDR2 (germline): LNHDA, SQIVND (reference sequence). The CDR3 spells CASSRGPGLGEETQYF. The DNA of the CDR3 is TGTGCCAGTAGTAGGGGACCGGGACTAGGTGAAGAGACCCAGTACTTC.

This chain links TRBV11-2 with TRBJ1-1; D is ambiguous. V was trimmed by 7 bases and J by 1 base, leaving 13 bases between them. CDR3 length: 14 amino acids. Germline V gives CDR1 SGHAT, CDR2 FQNNGV. The CDR3 coding sequence is TGTGCCAGCAAAATATCCGGTCGGAACACTGAAGCTTTCTTT. This gives the protein CASKISGRNTEAFF.

V is TRBV10-3 and J is TRBJ1-2; TRBD1 agrees at 7 bases. The V gene end was trimmed by 6 bases and the J gene end by 8 bases; junction bases not matched to a gene: 9. This CDR3 has 13 amino acids. Per germline, CDR1 ENHRY and CDR2 SYGVKD. CDR3 sequence (DNA): TGTGCCATCAGCGCTGACAGGGTACGGGGCTACACCTTC. Its translation: CAISADRVRGYTF.

This clone was recorded a few times. The V call is TRBV9, the J call TRBJ2-6, with D perhaps matching TRBD2 (5 bases). Between the trimmed V and J ends, which lost 2 bases and 6 bases, there was a span of 12 bases. The CDR3 is 15 amino acids. CDR1 is SGDLS, CDR2 YYNGEE, per germline. The CDR3 region is CASSVRGTTANVLTF. CDR3 DNA: TGTGCCAGCAGCGTTCGGGGAACGACGGCCAACGTCCTGACTTTC.